This T cell receptor (beta chain) is from a study of beta chain features in type 1 diabetes. This clone was picked up a small number of times. CDR1 and CDR2 (germline): MDHEN, SYDVKM. V shed 8 bases and J shed 6 bases, with 10 bases lying between them. The CDR3 extends over 12 amino acids. The study reverse transcribed the entire isolated RNA, so it sequenced expressed TCRB transcripts. Some clones are missing from TCRdb's copy, which holds only in-frame ones; the method was immunoSEQ multiplex PCR. The sample carries about 330,000 clones, approximately 9.9% recorded once. This sequence joins TRBV28 and TRBJ2-2, with D unresolved. Source material: naive CD4+ T cells from blood. The sequence derives from a woman between 25 and 40 years old in good health. CDR3 region: CASDDTAGELFF. The CDR3 nucleotides read TGTGCCAGCGATGACACCGCCGGGGAGCTGTTTTTT.